The entry below gives a single T cell receptor beta chain sequence along with its context. Antigen specificity is unknown. These data come from a study of T cell responses to AZD1222 COVID-19 vaccine. TCRdb's copy holds only in-frame clones and misses some; the assay was immunoSEQ multiplex PCR. The data contain fewer than 150,000 clones, about 93% of them singletons. Notes on the study in general: Researchers report vaccine-associated CD4 TCRs spanning spike, with dominance at 160-218 and 743-854. Close to half of all spike-specific TCRs reportedly target regions of the variants that are unmutated.

Trimming took 0 bases from V and 7 from J, leaving 16 bases between them. The CDR3 is made up of 16 amino acids. Germline V gene lookup returns CDR1 SGHTA and CDR2 FQGTGA. This clonotype was sampled from an adult who received the AZD1222 COVID-19 vaccine. The sequenced sample was peripheral blood, obtained 28 days after the second AZD1222 dose. This chain joins TRBV7-3 and TRBJ2-1, with D perhaps given as TRBD1 or TRBD2 (7 bases each). The CDR3 DNA reads TGTGCCAGCAGCTTAACGGCCGGGGGGACAGTAAATGAGCAGTTCTTC. Amino acids: CASSLTAGGTVNEQFF.